The 6 T cell receptor beta chains below were found in one sample sequenced in a study of Graves' ophthalmopathy and Graves' hyperthyroidism. Beta-chain TCR CDR3 regions were amplified from RNA transcripts. HTBI primers were employed in first-round RT-PCR, then a second-round multiplex PCR followed. MiXCR was run by TCRdb on the multiplex PCR reads, yielding one entry per CDR3 protein. The table records some 350,000 distinct CDR3 sequences, approximately 18% of them present only once. The sample was peripheral blood. These receptors originate from an adult woman with stable Graves' hyperthyroidism.

This chain connects TRBV20-1 to TRBJ2-7, with 9 bases aligning to TRBD1. The CDR3 is 12 residues long. Germline-derived CDR1 and CDR2 are DFQATT and SNEGSKA (reference sequence). V lost 6 bases to trimming and J lost 3 bases; unmatched junction nucleotides: 3. CDR3 sequence reads: CSARQGVYEQYF. The CDR3 DNA is TGCAGTGCCCGACAGGGGGTCTACGAGCAGTACTTC.

This clonotype was picked up many times. The chain is built from TRBV6-2 or TRBV6-3 and TRBJ2-2; D gene ambiguous. V lost 0 bases, J lost 3 bases, and 11 bases lay in between. CDR1 is MNHEY and CDR2 is SVGEGT in the germline V gene. The CDR3 runs 16 residues. The CDR3 bases are TGTGCCAGCAGTTACTCGGGTGGAGTGGACACCGGGGAGCTGTTTTTT. Protein sequence: CASSYSGGVDTGELFF.

The J gene is TRBJ1-1, the V gene TRBV6-5; no clear D. The CDR3 length is 13 residues. The germline CDR1 and CDR2 sequences are MNHEY and SVGAGI. Trimming stripped 4 bases from V and 2 bases from J, with 8 bases between. CDR3 in amino acids: CASSFWSNTEAFF. CDR3 DNA: TGTGCCAGCAGTTTTTGGTCCAACACTGAAGCTTTCTTT.

Many counts were recorded for this clonotype. The chain couples TRBV7-9 to TRBJ1-2; 8 positions agree with TRBD1. From germline, CDR1 is SEHNR and CDR2 FQNEAQ (reference sequence). With V trimmed by 1 base and J by 6 bases, 4 bases remained unmatched. The CDR3 length is 14 residues. CDR3 amino acids: CASSLGQGPHGYTF. CDR3 DNA sequence: TGTGCCAGCAGCTTAGGACAGGGGCCGCATGGCTACACCTTC. Variable domain in full (rest from reference TRBV7-9 and TRBJ1-2): DTGVSQNPRHKITKRGQNVTFRCDPISEHNRLYWYRQTLGQGPEFLTYFQNEAQLEKSRLLSDRFSAERPKGSFSTLEIQRTEQGDSAMYLCASSLGQGPHGYTFGSGTRLTVV.

This clonotype was recorded many times. J is TRBJ1-5 and V is TRBV28; tentatively, D is TRBD1 (6 bases). Per the germline V gene, CDR1 is MDHEN and CDR2 is SYDVKM. The CDR3 sequence is 16 residues long. Trimming took 7 bases from V and 6 from J, leaving 22 bases between them. CDR3 nucleotide sequence: TGTGCCAGCATTGGGTCCACGGCAGGGGAGGGTCAGCCCCAGCATTTT. It translates to CASIGSTAGEGQPQHF.

This clonotype was observed a few times. CDR3 region: CASSFHRDMDTEAFF. The CDR3 nucleotides are TGCGCCAGCAGCTTCCACAGGGACATGGACACTGAAGCTTTCTTT. The chain is built from TRBV4-1 and TRBJ1-1, with D perhaps TRBD1 (6 bases). The CDR3 length is 15 residues. V dropped 5 bases and J dropped 3 bases, with 16 bases sitting between them. Germline V lookup: CDR1 MGHRA, CDR2 YSYEKL.